The 29 T cell receptor beta chains given below trace back to one sample, sequenced in a study of blood T cell repertoires in COVID-19. Sequencing used immunoSEQ multiplex PCR; TCRdb keeps in-frame clones, though not all of them. The repertoire holds about 440,000 clones, approximately 89% seen once, with roughly 13% in the top ten. The sequenced material came from peripheral blood. Receptors originate from a woman in her fifties or sixties with COVID-19, enrolled during active disease.

This chain joins TRBV5-1 and TRBJ1-4; D gene unclear. The CDR3 consists of 15 residues. V was cut by 2 bases and J by 4 bases, with 12 bases left in between. Germline loops: CDR1 SGHRS, CDR2 YFSETQ. The CDR3 bases are TGCGCCAGCAGCTTTAAACAGCTACTTAATGAAAAACTGTTTTTT. It encodes CASSFKQLLNEKLFF.

The chain employs TRBV5-1 and TRBJ1-1; the D is unclear. V was shortened by 7 bases and J by 1 base, with 14 bases between the two germline ends. From germline, CDR1 is SGHRS and CDR2 YFSETQ. This CDR3 has 14 residues. Here the CDR3 DNA reads TGCGCCAGCGGCGGAGGCCACCAGAACACTGAAGCTTTCTTT. It encodes CASGGGHQNTEAFF. Based on the CDR3 plus reference TRBV5-1 and TRBJ1-1, the full variable domain is KAGVTQTPRYLIKTRGQQVTLSCSPISGHRSVSWYQQTPGQGLQFLFEYFSETQRNKGNFPGRFSGRQFSNSRSEMNVSTLELGDSALYLCASGGGHQNTEAFFGQGTRLTVV.

The rearrangement joins TRBV19 to TRBJ1-2; weak D call: TRBD1 (5 bases). CDR3 length equals 12 residues. The V and J ends lost 7 bases and 6 bases respectively, with 12 bases between them. Germline CDR1 reads LNHDA; CDR2 reads SQIVND (reference sequence). The CDR3, as DNA: TGTGCCAGTACCCTCGGGGGAAATGGCTACACCTTC. It specifies CASTLGGNGYTF. The whole variable domain, remainder taken from reference TRBV19 and TRBJ1-2, is DGGITQSPKYLFRKEGQNVTLSCEQNLNHDAMYWYRQDPGQGLRLIYYSQIVNDFQKGDIAEGYSVSREKKESFPLTVTSAQKNPTAFYLCASTLGGNGYTFGSGTRLTVV.

V usage is TRBV6-1 and J usage is TRBJ1-1; D is ambiguous. The CDR3 extends over 14 amino acids. Trimming took off 1 base at V and 0 bases at J, with 6 bases between the two ends. The germline V gene has CDR1 MNHNS and CDR2 SASEGT. CDR3 in amino acids: CASSEVPMNTEAFF. The CDR3 DNA follows: TGTGCCAGCAGTGAAGTTCCCATGAACACTGAAGCTTTCTTT.

The chain recombines TRBV2 with TRBJ1-5, with 7 bases lining up with TRBD1. Germline V gene lookup returns CDR1 SNHLY and CDR2 FYNNEI. Trimming cost V 8 bases and J 4 bases; bases outside gene matches: 8. CDR3 length: 14 amino acids. In DNA form, the CDR3 reads TGTGCCAGCGAAAGTTGGGACAGAAATCAGCCCCAGCATTTT. Its translation: CASESWDRNQPQHF. Based on the CDR3 plus reference TRBV2 and TRBJ1-5, the full variable domain is EPEVTQTPSHQVTQMGQEVILRCVPISNHLYFYWYRQILGQKVEFLVSFYNNEISEKSEIFDDQFSVERPDGSNFTLKIRSTKLEDSAMYFCASESWDRNQPQHFGDGTRLSIL.

The chain joins TRBV11-3 to TRBJ2-3, with 8 bases that match TRBD1. Germline loops: CDR1 SGHNT, CDR2 YENEEA. The V and J ends lost 5 bases and 4 bases, in that order; junction bases with no gene match: 5. The CDR3 runs 14 residues. The CDR3 region has the DNA TGTGCCAGCAGCGCAGGACAGGGTGCAGATACGCAGTATTTT. This translates into CASSAGQGADTQYF.

The J gene is TRBJ1-2, the V gene TRBV6-5, with D possibly being TRBD1 (6 bases). Germline CDR1 and CDR2: MNHEY and SVGAGI. This CDR3 is built from 16 residues. Trimming took 4 bases from V and 0 from J, leaving 15 bases between them. CDR3 protein: CASSSFGTPPNYGYTF. DNA for the CDR3: TGTGCCAGCAGTTCTTTCGGGACACCTCCTAACTATGGCTACACCTTC.

As DNA, the CDR3 is TGCAGTGCTAGTGTACAGGGTGGGAATCAGCCCCAGCATTTT. It specifies CSASVQGGNQPQHF. This sequence joins TRBV20-1 and TRBJ1-5; possibly TRBD1 for D (6 bases). Trimming took 3 bases from V and 4 from J, leaving 13 bases between them. Germline V gene sequence: CDR1 DFQATT, CDR2 SNEGSKA (reference sequence). The CDR3 runs 14 residues.

The V call is TRBV10-3, the J call TRBJ2-1, with 9 bases aligning to TRBD2. Germline CDR1 reads ENHRY; CDR2 reads SYGVKD. The CDR3 is made up of 16 amino acids. Trimming cost V 0 bases and J 6 bases; bases outside gene matches: 6. CDR3 amino acids: CAISESTSGLINEQFF. In DNA form, the CDR3 reads TGTGCCATCAGTGAGTCTACTAGCGGGCTAATCAATGAGCAGTTCTTC.

This chain links TRBV7-3 with TRBJ2-3, with D possibly being TRBD1 (6 bases). CDR3 length equals 13 residues. The germline V gene encodes CDR1 SGHTA and CDR2 FQGTGA. V lost 3 bases, J lost 3 bases, and 7 bases lay in between. CDR3 sequence reads: CASSFGTTDTQYF. CDR3 bases: TGTGCCAGCAGCTTTGGGACAACAGATACGCAGTATTTT.

The chain has TRBV11-1 and TRBJ2-1; possible D gene TRBD1, 5 bases. The V gene lost 1 base and the J gene lost 8 bases, with 15 bases spanning the gap. Germline CDR1 and CDR2: SGHAT and FQDESV (reference sequence). The CDR3 length is 15 residues. The CDR3 nucleotides read TGTGCCAGCAGCTTAGACAGGCATTTTGGTTATGAGCAGTTCTTC. Translating it yields CASSLDRHFGYEQFF. The full variable domain, in which reference TRBV11-1 and TRBJ2-1 provide the parts outside the CDR3, is EAEVAQSPRYKITEKSQAVAFWCDPISGHATLYWYRQILGQGPELLVQFQDESVVDDSQLPKDRFSAERLKGVDSTLKIQPAELGDSAMYLCASSLDRHFGYEQFFGPGTRLTVL.

This clone was seen more than once but under ten times. CDR3 sequence: CASSSNVGISYEQYF. CDR3 DNA sequence: TGTGCCAGCAGCTCCAACGTCGGGATCTCCTACGAGCAGTACTTC. The chain combines TRBV11-1 with TRBJ2-7, with D perhaps matching TRBD2 (5 bases). Trimming shortened V by 4 bases and J by 0 bases, and 13 bases separated the two germline ends. Germline lookup yields CDR1 SGHAT and CDR2 FQDESV (reference sequence). The CDR3 is 15 amino acids. Full variable domain (outside the CDR3, taken from reference TRBV11-1 and TRBJ2-7): EAEVAQSPRYKITEKSQAVAFWCDPISGHATLYWYRQILGQGPELLVQFQDESVVDDSQLPKDRFSAERLKGVDSTLKIQPAELGDSAMYLCASSSNVGISYEQYFGPGTRLTVT.

This chain connects TRBV7-8 to TRBJ2-5; the match to TRBD1 covers 9 bases. Germline assignment: CDR1 SGHVS and CDR2 FQNEAQ. With V trimmed by 2 bases and J by 5 bases, 6 bases remained unmatched. The CDR3 runs to 15 residues. The DNA of the CDR3 is TGTGCCAGCAGCTTACGGGGACAGGGTACGGAGACCCAGTACTTC. Translating it yields CASSLRGQGTETQYF.

The chain uses TRBV29-1 and TRBJ2-7, with 10 bases matching TRBD1. The length of the CDR3 is 16 residues. Losses at the gene ends were 6 bases for V and 3 bases for J; bases not matched to a gene: 14. The germline V gene encodes CDR1 SQVTM and CDR2 ANQGSEA. The CDR3 nucleotides are TGCAGCGTCGTAGGTGGAGAGGGGACAGGGGTCTACGAGCAGTACTTC. Its translation: CSVVGGEGTGVYEQYF.

V gene TRBV6-5 combines with J gene TRBJ2-1; TRBD2 might be the D (7 bases). The CDR3 has 12 residues. V lost 10 bases and J lost 3, with 10 bases in between. Germline V lookup: CDR1 MNHEY, CDR2 SVGAGI. The CDR3: CATGGRYNEQFF. CDR3 sequence (DNA): TGTGCCACCGGGGGGCGCTACAATGAGCAGTTCTTC.

DNA of the CDR3: TGCGCCAGCAGCCAAGGGATAGTGGGACTAGCAAGTGCAGATACGCAGTATTTT. Residues: CASSQGIVGLASADTQYF. J is TRBJ2-3 and V is TRBV4-1; 9 bases line up with TRBD2. This CDR3 comprises 18 residues. V shed 1 base, J shed 4 bases, and the junction held 12 bases outside the gene matches. CDR1 is MGHRA, CDR2 YSYEKL, per germline.

The chain has TRBV5-5 and TRBJ2-3, with D hard to call. CDR1 and CDR2 (germline): SGHKS, YYEKEE (reference sequence). The V gene lost 7 bases and the J gene lost 11 bases, with 14 bases spanning the gap. The length of the CDR3 is 11 residues. The CDR3: CASSRSEVQYF. The CDR3 bases are TGTGCCAGCTCGCGGTCCGAGGTGCAGTATTTT.

This chain uses TRBV4-1 with TRBJ1-2; tentatively, D is TRBD1 (6 bases). This CDR3 spans 14 amino acids. The V end lost 1 base, the J end lost 8 bases, and 14 bases lay between the germline ends. Germline V CDR1 and CDR2: MGHRA, YSYEKL. The CDR3 bases are TGCGCCAGCAGCCAAGTCGGGGGGGCGCCGGGCTACACCTTC. Residues: CASSQVGGAPGYTF.

This chain links TRBV7-8 with TRBJ2-6, with D perhaps matching TRBD1 (6 bases). The CDR3 extends over 17 amino acids. V was pared by 6 bases and J by 2 bases, with 17 bases between. The germline CDR1 and CDR2 sequences are SGHVS and FQNEAQ. The CDR3 loop is CASSRREGGTGANVLTF. The DNA for the CDR3 is TGTGCCAGCAGTCGTCGCGAAGGGGGTACTGGGGCCAACGTCCTGACTTTC.

The genes are TRBV30 and TRBJ1-2; 7 bases match TRBD1. The V gene end was trimmed by 7 bases and the J gene end by 1 base; junction bases not matched to a gene: 3. The CDR3 is 12 residues long. From germline, CDR1 is GTSNPN and CDR2 SVGIG (reference sequence). The CDR3 protein is CASGQDNYGYTF. In DNA, the CDR3 is TGTGCCTCCGGACAGGATAACTATGGCTACACCTTC.

This clone was detected only a few times. This chain uses TRBV7-3 with TRBJ2-3, with a possible D match to TRBD2 (5 bases). This CDR3 spans 15 amino acids. Trimming cost V 5 bases and J 4 bases, with 16 bases left between them. Germline V gene sequence: CDR1 SGHTA, CDR2 FQGTGA. CDR3 sequence (DNA): TGTGCCAGCAGCCTTGGCCTCGGGGAAGCAGATACGCAGTATTTT. Protein: CASSLGLGEADTQYF.

The chain carries TRBV5-1 and TRBJ1-5; 9 bases line up with TRBD1. Germline-derived CDR1 and CDR2 are SGHRS and YFSETQ. V trimming: 4 bases; J trimming: 5 bases; junction bases outside the gene matches: 7. The CDR3 has 15 amino acids. The CDR3 region is CASSPGQGSHQPQHF. CDR3 sequence (DNA): TGCGCCAGCAGCCCCGGACAGGGGAGTCATCAGCCCCAGCATTTT.

This sequence joins TRBV3-1 (or the pseudogene TRBV3-2) and TRBJ1-3; D unclear. Trimming removed 4 bases at V and 0 bases at J, with 4 bases between. CDR1 is LGHDT, CDR2 YNNKEL, per germline (reference sequence). The CDR3 is made up of 13 amino acids. CDR3 amino acids: CASSLSSGNTIYF. CDR3 nucleotide sequence: TGTGCCAGCAGCCTCTCCTCTGGAAACACCATATATTTT.

The chain is built from TRBV5-8 and TRBJ1-5, with D tentatively TRBD1 (5 bases). V shed 5 bases and J shed 1 base, with 10 bases lying between them. The germline CDR1 and CDR2 sequences are SGHTS and YDEGEE. CDR3 length: 14 amino acids. CDR3: CASSRGLSNQPQHF. For the CDR3, the DNA is TGTGCCAGCAGTAGGGGACTAAGCAATCAGCCCCAGCATTTT.

This sequence joins TRBV5-1 and TRBJ2-3; 9 nucleotides agree with TRBD2. The CDR3 spans 16 residues. Trimming removed 1 base from V and 3 bases from J; junction bases left unmatched: 6. Germline-derived CDR1 and CDR2 are SGHRS and YFSETQ. Here the CDR3 reads CASSLFSGGRTDTQYF. CDR3 in DNA: TGCGCCAGCAGCTTGTTTAGCGGGGGTAGGACAGATACGCAGTATTTT.

The rearrangement uses TRBV6-1 and TRBJ1-1; TRBD1 is a possible D gene (5 bases). The CDR3 is 14 residues long. V lost 10 bases, J lost 3 bases, and 18 bases lay in between. The germline CDR1 and CDR2 sequences are MNHNS and SASEGT. DNA of the CDR3: TGTGCCATTATTGGCCCAGGGCATTACACTGAAGCTTTCTTT. It is translated as CAIIGPGHYTEAFF.

V usage is TRBV4-1 and J usage is TRBJ2-7, with 11 nucleotides matching TRBD1. There are 17 residues in the CDR3. The V gene's germline CDR1 is MGHRA and CDR2 YSYEKL. Trimming at V came to 1 base and at J to 3 bases, leaving 8 bases not matched to a gene. The CDR3 protein is CASSQGIVGTGGYEQYF. The CDR3 nucleotides are TGCGCCAGCAGCCAAGGGATCGTCGGGACAGGGGGCTACGAGCAGTACTTC.

The J gene is TRBJ2-2, the V gene TRBV9; 8 bases agree with TRBD1. There are 16 residues in the CDR3. CDR1 is SGDLS, CDR2 YYNGEE, per germline. V lost 5 bases to trimming and J lost 4 bases; unmatched junction nucleotides: 10. CDR3 DNA: TGTGCCAGCAGAGGCCACGGACAGGGTGTCACCGGGGAGCTGTTTTTT. Protein: CASRGHGQGVTGELFF.

The V call is TRBV6-5, the J call TRBJ1-3; D gene uncertain. CDR1 and CDR2 from the germline V gene are MNHEY and SVGAGI. There are 13 residues in the CDR3. The V end was cut by 6 bases, the J end by 4 bases, with 10 bases between. The CDR3 DNA follows: TGTGCCAGCAGCCTGGGCAGAGGAAACACCATATATTTT. This gives the protein CASSLGRGNTIYF.